This T cell receptor (beta chain) was observed in a study of beta chain features in type 1 diabetes. For this clone: Its antigen is not identified.

Findings and caveats of the study: HLA influence on TCRB rearrangement stayed unresolved here.

What was sequenced were expressed TCRB transcripts, since all of the isolated RNA had been reverse transcribed. The assay was immunoSEQ multiplex PCR, and TCRdb's table has in-frame clones only and misses some. The sample lists hundreds of thousands of clones, 11% seen once, with approximately 0.05% in the top ten. The CDR3 runs to 16 residues. V lost 2 bases, J lost 6 bases, and 8 bases stayed unmatched. Germline CDR1 is SGHDT and CDR2 is YYEEEE. The material sequenced was naive CD4+ T cells from blood. The chain joins TRBV5-6 to TRBJ2-2, with 9 bases aligning to TRBD1. This TCR came from a woman between 18 and 29 years old in good health. The CDR3 nucleotides are TGTGCCAGCAGCTTTCGGGACAGGGTTCCTCCCGGGGAGCTGTTTTTT. Residues: CASSFRDRVPPGELFF.